The source of this T cell receptor beta chain is a study of cytomegalovirus exposure and HLA in healthy donors. Per germline, CDR1 LNHDA and CDR2 SQIVND (reference sequence). This CDR3 region has 15 residues. With V trimmed by 3 bases and J by 4 bases, 5 bases remained unmatched. The PCR made use of 60 Vbeta and 13 Jbeta primers. Sequencing was performed with immunoSEQ multiplex PCR; in TCRdb, only in-frame clones are kept and a portion is missing. The repertoire holds approximately 150,000 clones, with around two thirds as singletons. Sequenced: PBMCs. V gene TRBV19 combines with J gene TRBJ1-4, with 7 bases aligning to TRBD1. The clonotype originates from a man aged 30 to 45 in good health and CMV-seropositive. As DNA, the CDR3 is TGTGCCAGTAGTATCGGACAGGAGCTTAATGAAAAACTGTTTTTT. This gives the protein CASSIGQELNEKLFF.